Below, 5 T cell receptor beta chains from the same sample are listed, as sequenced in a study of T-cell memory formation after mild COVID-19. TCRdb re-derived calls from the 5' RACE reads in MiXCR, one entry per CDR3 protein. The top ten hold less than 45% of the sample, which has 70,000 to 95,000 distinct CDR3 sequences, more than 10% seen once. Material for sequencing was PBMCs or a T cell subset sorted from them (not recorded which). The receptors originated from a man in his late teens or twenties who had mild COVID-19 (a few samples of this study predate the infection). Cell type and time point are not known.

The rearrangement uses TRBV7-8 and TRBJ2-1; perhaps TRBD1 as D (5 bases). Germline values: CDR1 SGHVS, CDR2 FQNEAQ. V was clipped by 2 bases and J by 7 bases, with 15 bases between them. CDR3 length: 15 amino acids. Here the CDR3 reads CASSLIRRGRNEQFF. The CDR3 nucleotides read TGTGCCAGCAGCTTAATCAGAAGGGGAAGGAATGAGCAGTTCTTC.

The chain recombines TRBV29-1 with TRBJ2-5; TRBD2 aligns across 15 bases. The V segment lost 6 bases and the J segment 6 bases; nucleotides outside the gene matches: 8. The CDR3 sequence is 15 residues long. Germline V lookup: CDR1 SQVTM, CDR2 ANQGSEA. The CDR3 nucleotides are TGCAGCGTCGTCGGACTAGCGGGGGGGCCACAGACCCAGTACTTC. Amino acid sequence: CSVVGLAGGPQTQYF.

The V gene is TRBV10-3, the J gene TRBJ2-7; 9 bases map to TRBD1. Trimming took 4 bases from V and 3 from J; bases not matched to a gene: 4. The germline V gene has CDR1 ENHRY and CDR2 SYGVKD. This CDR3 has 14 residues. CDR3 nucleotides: TGTGCCATCAGTGCCTCGGACAGGGGCTACGAGCAGTACTTC. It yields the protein CAISASDRGYEQYF.

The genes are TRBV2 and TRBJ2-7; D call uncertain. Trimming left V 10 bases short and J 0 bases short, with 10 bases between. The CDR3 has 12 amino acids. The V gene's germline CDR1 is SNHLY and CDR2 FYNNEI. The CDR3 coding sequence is TGTGCCAACAACGACGGCTCCTACGAGCAGTACGTC. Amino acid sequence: CANNDGSYEQYV.

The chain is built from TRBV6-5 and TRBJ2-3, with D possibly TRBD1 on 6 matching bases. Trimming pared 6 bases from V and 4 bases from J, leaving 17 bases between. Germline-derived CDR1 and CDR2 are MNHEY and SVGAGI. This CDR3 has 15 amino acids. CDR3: CASRPQGKVSDTQYF. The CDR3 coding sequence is TGTGCCAGCAGGCCGCAGGGGAAGGTCTCAGATACGCAGTATTTT.